A selection of T cell receptor beta chains follows, all from one sample in a study of T cells in Graves' hyperthyroidism and ophthalmopathy. In TCRdb, the multiplex PCR reads were re-called with MiXCR into one record per CDR3 protein. The data show some 210,000 distinct CDR3 sequences, about a sixth seen once. Sequenced input: blood. These TCRs come from a man aged 50-60 years with Graves' hyperthyroidism. The CDR3 runs from the conserved cysteine through the conserved F or W. The D gene is left open where the match is weak. Rows give clone size only sometimes, using once, few, many, or a class for an expanded clone.

v_call	clone_size	j_call	d_call	cdr3_nt	cdr3_aa
TRBV11-2	many	TRBJ2-1	NA	TGTGCCAGCAGCTTAGGCAGGGGTGAGCAGTTCTTC	CASSLGRGEQFF
TRBV18	few	TRBJ1-6	TRBD1	TGTGCCAGCTCCCTTAATACAGGGGGCAGGAATTCACCCCTCCACTTT	CASSLNTGGRNSPLHF
TRBV9	NA	TRBJ1-3	NA	TGTGCCAGCAGCGTAAGTGGGGGCCAGACTGGAAACACCATATATTTT	CASSVSGGQTGNTIYF
TRBV18	many	TRBJ2-5	TRBD2	TGTGCCAGCTCACCACCGGGGGGACTAATCCAAGAGACCCAGTACTTC	CASSPPGGLIQETQYF
TRBV6-1	many	TRBJ2-1	TRBD2	TGTGCCAGCGAATCGGGACTAGCGGGTCTGGATGAGCAGTTCTTC	CASESGLAGLDEQFF
TRBV27	many	TRBJ1-2	NA	TGTGCCAGCAGTTTATCGTTTGGAAAACCCAATGGCTACACCTTC	CASSLSFGKPNGYTF
TRBV28	NA	TRBJ1-4	TRBD1	TGTGCCAGCAGTTTAGACCGGGACAGGGTTCTTGGTAATGAAAAACTGTTTTTT	CASSLDRDRVLGNEKLFF
TRBV18	many	TRBJ2-7	TRBD2	TGTGCCAGCTCACCCCACCGAGTAGCGGGAGCTTACTACGAGCAGTACTTC	CASSPHRVAGAYYEQYF
TRBV4-1	NA	TRBJ2-3	NA	TGCGCCAGCAGCCAAGTGGAGGGGCTCGTTTCCACAGATACGCAGTATTTT	CASSQVEGLVSTDTQYF
TRBV20-1	many	TRBJ2-3	TRBD2	TGCAGTGCCGCCTTCGGACTAGCGGGAGATAGCACAGATACGCAGTATTTT	CSAAFGLAGDSTDTQYF
TRBV20-1	many	TRBJ2-3	NA	TGCAGTGCTAAGTCCCAACCTAGCACAGATACGCAGTATTTT	CSAKSQPSTDTQYF
TRBV29-1	NA	TRBJ1-4	NA	TGCAGCGCGAGACTGACACCAAATGAAAAACTGTTTTTT	CSARLTPNEKLFF
TRBV5-1	few	TRBJ2-1	NA	TGCGCCAGCAGCTTGGCCAACGAGTTCAATGAGCAGTTCTTC	CASSLANEFNEQFF
TRBV14	few	TRBJ1-2	NA	TGTGCCAGCAGCCCTTTGACGGATAACTATGGCTACACCTTC	CASSPLTDNYGYTF
TRBV28	many	TRBJ1-5	NA	TGTGCCAGCAGTTTTAGCCAGTTAAATCAGCCCCAGCATTTT	CASSFSQLNQPQHF
TRBV28	NA	TRBJ2-7	NA	TGTGCCAGCAGTACAGTGGGAGGACTGGGAACCCACGAGCAGTACTTC	CASSTVGGLGTHEQYF
TRBV9	few	TRBJ2-7	TRBD1	TGTGCCAGCAGCCAGGGACAGGCGGGTTACGAGCAGTACTTC	CASSQGQAGYEQYF
TRBV27	many	TRBJ1-1	NA	TGTGCCAGCAGTTCGGGGGCCTACACTGAAGCTTTCTTT	CASSSGAYTEAFF
TRBV7-9	many	TRBJ2-5	NA	TGTGCCAGCAGCTTACCGGGTTGGGAGACCCAGTACTTC	CASSLPGWETQYF
TRBV28	few	TRBJ2-1	NA	TGTACCAGCAGGGGAGGGAGCAACTCTGAGCAGTTCTTC	CTSRGGSNSEQFF
TRBV15	many	TRBJ2-7	TRBD1	TGTGCCACCAGCAGACCCACCGGGACAGGTCCCTACGAGCAGTACTTC	CATSRPTGTGPYEQYF
TRBV11-3	many	TRBJ2-1	NA	TGTGCCAGCAGCTTACCCCATCAGTACAATGAGCAGTTCTTC	CASSLPHQYNEQFF
TRBV12-3/TRBV12-4	many	TRBJ1-2	TRBD1	TGTGCCAGCAGTCCGGGACAGGGGGCGAGAGGCTACACCTTC	CASSPGQGARGYTF
TRBV7-2	few	TRBJ1-6	NA	TGTGCCAGCAGCTTATCGTCCGGGGATGGGTCACCCCTCCACTTT	CASSLSSGDGSPLHF
TRBV20-1	many	TRBJ2-1	TRBD2	TGCAGTGCTAGAGACCCGGGAGGGCCCGGTGAGCAGTTCTTC	CSARDPGGPGEQFF
TRBV19	few	TRBJ2-3	TRBD1	TGTGCCAGTAGTGCATTGGACAGGGTGATAGATACGCAGTATTTT	CASSALDRVIDTQYF
TRBV5-1	many	TRBJ2-1	NA	TGCGCCAGCAGCTTGTACAGGGATAATGAGCAGTTCTTC	CASSLYRDNEQFF
TRBV7-2	NA	TRBJ1-5	NA	TGTGCCAGCAGCTTAGGGGACACTCTTCTCCAGCATTTT	CASSLGDTLLQHF
TRBV18	many	TRBJ2-3	TRBD2	TGTGCCAGCTCACCACCTAGCGGGAGGTCAGATACGCAGTATTTT	CASSPPSGRSDTQYF